The entry that follows covers one TCR beta chain sequence. Its antigen is undetermined. This entry comes from a study of cytomegalovirus exposure and HLA in healthy donors. The CDR3 has 16 residues. Trimming took 4 bases from V and 3 from J, leaving 20 bases between them. CDR1 SGHRS and CDR2 YFSETQ come from the germline V gene. Study outcomes and limitations: It was in a later analysis that TCR association rates were seen to vary by HLA locus, highest for DRB1 and lowest for HLA-C. Reported results showed that the classifier diagnosed cytomegalovirus status with high specificity and sensitivity.

PCR amplification relied on 60 Vbeta primers (plus 13 Jbeta primers). In the authors' methods: Per a later analysis, the number of unique TCR beta chains was about 80 million, of which about 11 million were shared. TCRdb's table, derived via immunoSEQ multiplex PCR, lists solely in-frame clones and lacks some. That table furnishes V, J and clone size, whereas the DNA furnished D and trimming. The table has approximately 220,000 clones, 80% to 85% seen once. The material sequenced was PBMCs. The gene calls are TRBV5-1 and TRBJ2-7; a weak D match, TRBD2 (6 bases). The sequence was obtained from a boy younger than 10 in good health and CMV-seronegative. The CDR3 protein is CASSRAFMGGDYEQYF. CDR3 nucleotide sequence: TGCGCCAGCAGCCGAGCTTTTATGGGGGGAGACTACGAGCAGTACTTC.